The rows below give T cell receptor beta chains drawn from one sample of a study of blood T cells in healthy people across ages. TCRdb processed the 5' RACE reads anew with MiXCR; each CDR3 protein has one entry. The sample lists about 1.8 million distinct CDR3 sequences, about 50% seen once, with 2.1% in the top ten. The specimen was blood. The receptor source for this set is a woman between 35 and 50 years old in good health. The CDR3 runs from the conserved cysteine through the conserved F or W. A D gene is named only where the DNA matches it firmly. A row's size may be missing; if present it is once, few, many or a size class.

CDR3 protein,CDR3 DNA,V gene,clone size,D gene,J gene
CATRGQGDHYNEQFF,TGTGCCACCAGGGGACAGGGCGACCACTACAATGAGCAGTTCTTC,TRBV24-1,.,TRBD1,TRBJ2-1
CSARGTSGFTYEQYF,TGCAGTGCTAGAGGGACTAGCGGATTTACCTACGAGCAGTACTTC,TRBV20-1,.,TRBD2,TRBJ2-7
CASSQVWMDLQGDDYTF,TGTGCCAGCAGCCAAGTTTGGATGGATTTGCAGGGAGACGACTACACCTTC,TRBV4-2,few,.,TRBJ1-2
CASSHEVPYEQYF,TGTGCCAGCAGCCACGAGGTCCCCTACGAGCAGTACTTC,TRBV3-1,.,.,TRBJ2-7
CASSRQGSRETQYF,TGTGCCAGCAGTCGACAGGGGAGCCGGGAGACCCAGTACTTC,TRBV12-3/TRBV12-4,few,TRBD1,TRBJ2-5
CASSQDNGLGETQYF,TGCGCCAGCAGCCAAGATAACGGGTTGGGAGAGACCCAGTACTTC,TRBV4-3,.,.,TRBJ2-5
CASSHGSPLHF,TGTGCCAGCAGCCATGGTTCACCCCTCCACTTT,TRBV14,few,.,TRBJ1-6
CASSVGYAAGQGGYEQYF,TGTGCCAGCAGCGTAGGATACGCGGCAGGACAGGGAGGCTACGAGCAGTACTTC,TRBV9,.,TRBD1,TRBJ2-7
CASSTQAAYEQYF,TGTGCCAGCAGTACACAGGCTGCCTACGAGCAGTACTTC,TRBV27,once,.,TRBJ2-7
CASSLEVFSYEQFF,TGTGCCAGCAGCTTGGAGGTTTTCAGTTACGAGCAGTTCTTC,TRBV5-5,.,.,TRBJ2-1
CSARASGGYYNEQFF,TGCAGTGCTAGAGCTAGCGGGGGATACTACAATGAGCAGTTCTTC,TRBV20-1,few,TRBD2,TRBJ2-1
CASSPTDWTNTQYF,TGTGCCAGCAGCCCAACGGACTGGACGAATACGCAGTATTTT,TRBV11-2,few,.,TRBJ2-3
CASSLGARTYNEQFF,TGTGCCAGCAGCTTAGGTGCACGAACCTACAATGAGCAGTTCTTC,TRBV7-9,.,.,TRBJ2-1
CASSSGRGGHQETQYF,TGTGCCAGCAGTTCGGGACGGGGGGGTCACCAAGAGACCCAGTACTTC,TRBV6-2/TRBV6-3,.,TRBD2,TRBJ2-5
CASRNNPYEQYF,TGTGCCAGCAGAAATAATCCCTACGAGCAGTACTTC,TRBV7-2,few,.,TRBJ2-7
CASSLTGEGTTDTQYF,TGTGCCAGCAGTTTAACAGGGGAGGGGACCACAGATACGCAGTATTTT,TRBV27,.,.,TRBJ2-3
CSAPHRVTLYGYTF,TGCAGTGCGCCACACAGGGTAACCCTCTATGGCTACACCTTC,TRBV20-1,.,.,TRBJ1-2
CSARTAGQAYGYTF,TGCAGTGCTAGGACAGCGGGACAGGCTTATGGCTACACCTTC,TRBV20-1,few,TRBD1,TRBJ1-2
CASSLFPVQETQYF,TGTGCCAGCAGTTTATTCCCAGTACAAGAGACCCAGTACTTC,TRBV12-3/TRBV12-4,.,.,TRBJ2-5
CATSRDLESETQYF,TGTGCCACCAGCAGAGATCTGGAGAGCGAGACCCAGTACTTC,TRBV15,.,.,TRBJ2-5
CATSRDGQGKETQYF,TGTGCCACCAGCAGAGATGGACAGGGAAAAGAGACCCAGTACTTC,TRBV15,.,TRBD1,TRBJ2-5
CASSYRGQYEQYF,TGTGCCAGCAGCTACAGGGGGCAGTACGAGCAGTACTTC,TRBV7-9,.,TRBD1,TRBJ2-7
CASSSGTDDEQYF,TGTGCTAGCAGCTCAGGGACAGACGACGAGCAGTACTTC,TRBV7-7,.,TRBD1,TRBJ2-7
CASPGRAYEQYF,TGCGCCAGCCCCGGCCGCGCCTACGAGCAGTACTTC,TRBV5-1,few,.,TRBJ2-7
CASSLDPCSTDTQYF,TGTGCCAGCAGCTTAGATCCCTGCAGCACAGATACGCAGTATTTT,TRBV7-2,.,.,TRBJ2-3
CAISTSGGINEQFF,TGTGCCATCAGTACTAGCGGGGGCATCAATGAGCAGTTCTTC,TRBV10-3,.,TRBD2,TRBJ2-1
CASSLAGGKEQFF,TGTGCCAGCAGCTTAGCAGGGGGTAAAGAGCAGTTCTTC,TRBV7-9,.,.,TRBJ2-1
CASSLVGTVNSPLHF,TGTGCCAGCAGCTTGGTGGGGACAGTTAATTCACCCCTCCACTTT,TRBV5-5,.,TRBD1,TRBJ1-6